Following are 26 T cell receptor beta chains from one sample sequenced in a study of Ad26.COV2.S vaccination and SARS-CoV-2 variants. Treatment here: around 19 received Ad26.COV2.S at low or high dose, single or two shots; about 5 received placebo; per-sample allocation not given. Samples were taken on day 63 after the first vaccine or placebo injection. The repertoire was sequenced with immunoSEQ multiplex PCR; TCRdb's copy has only in-frame clones and lacks some. The sample holds around 250,000 clones, about 89% seen once. Specimen: peripheral blood, collected in a trial of Ad26.COV2.S vaccine versus placebo. Receptors were obtained from a person between 18 and 60 years old who received the Ad26.COV2.S COVID-19 vaccine or a placebo.

In DNA form, the CDR3 reads TGTGCCAGCTCGGGACAGTACGAAGCTTTCTTT. Its protein is CASSGQYEAFF. The chain carries TRBV12-3 or TRBV12-4 and TRBJ1-1, with 7 bases aligning to TRBD1. With 8 bases clipped from V and 8 bases from J, the junction kept 5 bases outside the gene matches. This CDR3 has 11 residues.

The rearrangement joins TRBV19 to TRBJ1-4; 9 bases are shared with TRBD1. CDR1 and CDR2 (germline): LNHDA, SQIVND (reference sequence). The CDR3 totals 14 residues. V lost 7 bases, J lost 7 bases, and 7 bases stayed unmatched. The CDR3 nucleotides are TGTGCCAGTATCGACAGGGGGTCTAGTGAAAAACTGTTTTTT. Translation gives CASIDRGSSEKLFF. Looking up the rest from reference TRBV19 and TRBJ1-4 gives the full variable domain: DGGITQSPKYLFRKEGQNVTLSCEQNLNHDAMYWYRQDPGQGLRLIYYSQIVNDFQKGDIAEGYSVSREKKESFPLTVTSAQKNPTAFYLCASIDRGSSEKLFFGSGTQLSVL.

The CDR3 nucleotides are TGTGCCAGCGGGGCACTAAGAGGGGTCGGGGAGACCCAGTACTTC. The encoded protein is CASGALRGVGETQYF. The V and J genes are TRBV11-2 and TRBJ2-5; D tentatively reads TRBD1 or TRBD2 (5 bases each). Per germline, CDR1 SGHAT and CDR2 FQNNGV. The V gene lost 8 bases and the J gene lost 5 bases, with 21 bases spanning the gap. This CDR3 has 15 amino acids.

The gene calls are TRBV5-5 and TRBJ2-2, with 7 bases aligning to TRBD2. This CDR3 contains 16 residues. Trimming took 0 bases from V and 0 from J; bases not matched to a gene: 2. CDR1 is SGHKS and CDR2 is YYEKEE in the germline V gene (reference sequence). CDR3 sequence (DNA): TGTGCCAGCAGCTTGGAGCGGGGCTCGAACACCGGGGAGCTGTTTTTT. Its translation: CASSLERGSNTGELFF.

The chain uses TRBV7-9 and TRBJ2-3; 11 bases are a match to TRBD2. This CDR3 is 16 amino acids long. From germline, CDR1 is SEHNR and CDR2 FQNEAQ (reference sequence). V gave up 4 bases and J gave up 5 bases; unmatched junction bases: 8. The DNA of the CDR3 is TGTGCCAGCAGCTCCGCCCATGGACTAGCGGGAGATACGCAGTATTTT. Protein: CASSSAHGLAGDTQYF.

The chain couples TRBV5-6 to TRBJ1-2; a possible D gene is TRBD1 (5 bases). Trimming pared 4 bases from V and 0 bases from J, leaving 10 bases between. The CDR3 runs 14 residues. The V gene's germline CDR1 is SGHDT and CDR2 YYEEEE. The CDR3: CASSPGMPNYGYTF. For the CDR3, the DNA is TGTGCCAGCAGCCCAGGGATGCCTAACTATGGCTACACCTTC.

The rearrangement uses TRBV10-1 and TRBJ2-7, with 13 bases lining up with TRBD2. The ends lost 6 bases at V and 3 bases at J; junction bases unmatched: 5. In germline, CDR1 is WNHNN, CDR2 SYGVQD (reference sequence). CDR3 length: 15 amino acids. CDR3 sequence (DNA): TGCGCCAGCAGCACCGGACTAGCGGGAGTCTACGAGCAGTACTTC. Translating it yields CASSTGLAGVYEQYF.

This clone has a handful of counts. The rearrangement links TRBV18 to TRBJ1-3, with no clear D. The V end was cut by 0 bases, the J end by 3 bases, with 9 bases between. The CDR3 contains 15 residues. Looked up from germline, CDR1 is KGHSH and CDR2 is LQKENI. CDR3 nucleotides: TGTGCCAGCTCACCACCGTATCGGCTTGGAAACACCATATATTTT. Amino acids: CASSPPYRLGNTIYF.

The chain is built from TRBV20-1 and TRBJ2-2; D call uncertain. Trimming shortened V by 3 bases and J by 3 bases, and 5 bases separated the two germline ends. Germline CDR1 and CDR2: DFQATT and SNEGSKA (reference sequence). This CDR3 comprises 12 residues. The CDR3: CSASTYTGELFF. CDR3 sequence (DNA): TGCAGTGCTAGTACCTACACCGGGGAGCTGTTTTTT.

The rearrangement uses TRBV10-3 and TRBJ2-3; no definite D call. Trimming left V 7 bases short and J 6 bases short, with 14 bases between. Germline V CDR1 and CDR2: ENHRY, SYGVKD. The length of the CDR3 is 13 residues. CDR3 sequence (DNA): TGTGCCATCAAAACATCTTACGTTGATACGCAGTATTTT. The encoded protein is CAIKTSYVDTQYF.

Only one count was recorded for this clone. The rearrangement joins TRBV7-9 to TRBJ2-2; TRBD2 aligns across 7 bases. CDR1 is SEHNR, CDR2 FQNEAQ, per germline (reference sequence). With 9 bases clipped from V and 4 bases from J, the junction kept 8 bases outside the gene matches. The CDR3 is 14 residues long. This chain's CDR3 is CASILAGSTGELFF. CDR3 nucleotides: TGTGCCAGTATCTTAGCGGGTAGCACCGGGGAGCTGTTTTTT.

This clone came up once. The chain joins TRBV30 to TRBJ1-1; D possibly corresponds to TRBD1 (5 bases). The ends were cut back, 1 base at V and 1 base at J, with 7 bases in the middle. CDR3 length: 13 amino acids. The germline CDR1 and CDR2 sequences are GTSNPN and SVGIG (reference sequence). The CDR3 region is CAWSDQGNTEAFF. The CDR3 DNA follows: TGTGCCTGGAGTGACCAGGGGAACACTGAAGCTTTCTTT. The complete variable domain, with remaining parts taken from reference TRBV30 and TRBJ1-1, reads SQTIHQWPATLVQPVGSPLSLECTVEGTSNPNLYWYRQAAGRGLQLLFYSVGIGQISSEVPQNLSASRPQDRQFILSSKKLLLSDSGFYLCAWSDQGNTEAFFGQGTRLTVV.

The rearrangement uses TRBV25-1 and TRBJ1-1, with 10 bases lining up with TRBD1. In germline, CDR1 is MGHDK, CDR2 SYGVNS. V trimming: 1 base; J trimming: 5 bases; junction bases outside the gene matches: 4. CDR3 length: 15 residues. Here the CDR3 reads CASSEWTGGRTEAFF. CDR3 DNA sequence: TGTGCCAGCAGTGAATGGACAGGGGGACGGACTGAAGCTTTCTTT.

CDR3 DNA sequence: TGTGCCAGCAGCCCCGGGGGACTTTCCACGCTAGCTTTCTTT. Translated: CASSPGGLSTLAFF. The chain has TRBV6-6 and TRBJ1-1; TRBD1 is a possible D gene (5 bases). The CDR3 has 14 residues. V lost 6 bases, J lost 10 bases, and 21 bases lay in between. Looked up from germline, CDR1 is MNHNY and CDR2 is SVGAGI (reference sequence).

The rearrangement uses TRBV15 and TRBJ2-5; maybe TRBD2 (5 bases). The CDR3 spans 16 residues. CDR1 and CDR2 from the germline V gene are LNHNV and YYDKDF (reference sequence). Trimming left V 1 base short and J 2 bases short, with 14 bases between. The CDR3 DNA is TGTGCCACCAGCAGAGGTCAGGCAGGAGGACAAGAGACCCAGTACTTC. As protein: CATSRGQAGGQETQYF. The entire variable domain, with the rest obtained from reference TRBV15 and TRBJ2-5, is as follows: DAMVIQNPRYQVTQFGKPVTLSCSQTLNHNVMYWYQQKSSQAPKLLFHYYDKDFNNEADTPDNFQSRRPNTSFCFLDIRSPGLGDTAMYLCATSRGQAGGQETQYFGPGTRLLVL.

This clone was recorded only once. This sequence joins TRBV21-1 and TRBJ1-1; the tabulated D call, TRBD1, remains unverified against the DNA. TRBV21-1 is a pseudogene. The CDR3 is 15 amino acids. The CDR3 sequence is CASSIPGGENTEAFF. The CDR3 DNA is TGTGCCAGCAGCATACCAGGGGGTGAGAACACTGAAGCTTTCTTT.

The chain uses TRBV7-6 and TRBJ1-1, with no clear D. The CDR3 has 13 amino acids. In germline, CDR1 is SGHVS, CDR2 FNYEAQ. Trimming shortened V by 5 bases and J by 5 bases, and 12 bases separated the two germline ends. The CDR3 DNA reads TGTGCCAGCAGCCAAGGGCAGAATACTGAAGCTTTCTTT. This gives the protein CASSQGQNTEAFF.

This clone was picked up one time. The V gene is TRBV6-5, the J gene TRBJ1-2; 8 bases are a match to TRBD1. Germline assignment: CDR1 MNHEY and CDR2 SVGAGI. V was pared by 2 bases and J by 8 bases, with 10 bases of the junction left unmatched. The CDR3 loop spans 15 amino acids. The CDR3 region has the DNA TGTGCCAGCAGTTACCTTTCTACAGGGGGGCTCGGCTACACCTTC. Protein: CASSYLSTGGLGYTF.

The chain carries TRBV18 and TRBJ1-6; weak D call: TRBD1 (6 bases). V lost 6 bases and J 5 bases, leaving 17 bases between the germline ends. The germline V gene has CDR1 KGHSH and CDR2 LQKENI. The CDR3 is 16 residues long. CDR3 sequence reads: CASSRRQDSDNSPLHF. The CDR3 DNA sequence: TGTGCCAGCTCCCGCCGACAGGATTCGGATAATTCACCCCTCCACTTT. Using reference TRBV18 and TRBJ1-6 for the parts outside the CDR3, the full variable domain is NAGVMQNPRHLVRRRGQEARLRCSPMKGHSHVYWYRQLPEEGLKFMVYLQKENIIDESGMPKERFSAEFPKEGPSILRIQQVVRGDSAAYFCASSRRQDSDNSPLHFGNGTRLTVT.

This clone appeared once. The rearrangement links TRBV9 to TRBJ1-1; D might be TRBD1 (6 bases). CDR1 and CDR2 from the germline V gene are SGDLS and YYNGEE. The CDR3 is made up of 14 amino acids. The V end was cut by 3 bases, the J end by 8 bases, with 17 bases between. The CDR3 reads CASSADPGAGEAFF. The CDR3 bases are TGTGCCAGCAGCGCCGACCCGGGGGCAGGCGAAGCTTTCTTT.

The chain uses TRBV6-5 and TRBJ2-2; D remains ambiguous. Per the germline V gene, CDR1 is MNHEY and CDR2 is SVGAGI. The CDR3 has 11 amino acids. V lost 8 bases, J lost 3 bases, and 4 bases lay in between. The CDR3 DNA sequence: TGTGCCAGCCGATACACCGGGGAGCTGTTTTTT. Protein: CASRYTGELFF.

This clone occurred a few times. The genes are TRBV5-1 and TRBJ2-1; D unresolved. The germline gives CDR1 SGHRS, CDR2 YFSETQ. This CDR3 has 13 amino acids. Trimming cost V 0 bases and J 3 bases, with 4 bases left between them. CDR3 sequence: CASSLASYNEQFF. The CDR3 coding sequence is TGCGCCAGCAGCTTGGCCAGCTACAATGAGCAGTTCTTC.

This clone was seen a handful of times. The genes are TRBV6-1 and TRBJ2-7; 10 bases fit TRBD2. Germline loops: CDR1 MNHNS, CDR2 SASEGT. The CDR3 length is 17 residues. With 4 bases clipped from V and 4 bases from J, the junction kept 13 bases outside the gene matches. Written as DNA, the CDR3 is TGTGCCAGCAGTGGGGAGTCTAGCGGGAGCCTTGAATACGAGCAGTACTTC. It encodes CASSGESSGSLEYEQYF.

The chain recombines TRBV6-5 with TRBJ1-1; perhaps TRBD1 as D (5 bases). V lost 2 bases, J lost 0 bases, and 13 bases lay in between. The CDR3 extends over 16 amino acids. Germline CDR1 is MNHEY and CDR2 is SVGAGI. The CDR3 DNA reads TGTGCCAGCAGTTACGGCCAGGGCGGGGTGAACACTGAAGCTTTCTTT. Protein product: CASSYGQGGVNTEAFF.

The chain has TRBV14 and TRBJ2-7; TRBD1 matches 10 bases. The CDR3 extends over 16 amino acids. Looked up from germline, CDR1 is SGHDN and CDR2 is FVKESK. Unmatched junction bases numbered 7, after V lost 0 bases and J lost 5 bases. CDR3 in DNA: TGTGCCAGCAGCCAAGATCTTGGACAGGGGGAGAACGAGCAGTACTTC. Residues: CASSQDLGQGENEQYF.

The CDR3 protein is CASRRDSGNEQYF. The CDR3 DNA is TGTGCCAGCAGGCGGGACAGTGGAAACGAGCAGTACTTC. This chain connects TRBV6-6 to TRBJ2-7, with D possibly TRBD1 on 7 matching bases. Germline-derived CDR1 and CDR2 are MNHNY and SVGAGI (reference sequence). V was cut by 6 bases and J by 5 bases, with 14 bases left in between. The CDR3 has 13 amino acids.